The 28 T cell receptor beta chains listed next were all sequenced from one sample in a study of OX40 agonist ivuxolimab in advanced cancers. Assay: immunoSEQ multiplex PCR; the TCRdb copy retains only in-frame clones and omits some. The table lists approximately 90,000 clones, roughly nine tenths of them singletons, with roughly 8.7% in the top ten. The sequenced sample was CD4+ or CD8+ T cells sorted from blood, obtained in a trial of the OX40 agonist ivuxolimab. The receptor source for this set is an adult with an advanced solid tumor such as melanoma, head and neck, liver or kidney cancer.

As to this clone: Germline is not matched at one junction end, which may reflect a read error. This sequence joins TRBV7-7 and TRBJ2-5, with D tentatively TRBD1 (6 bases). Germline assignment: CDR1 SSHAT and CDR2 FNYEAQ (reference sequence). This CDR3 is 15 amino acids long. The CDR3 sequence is CASSENTGLQETQYF. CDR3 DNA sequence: TGTGCTAGCAGCGAAAATACAGGGTTACAAGAGACCCAGTACTTC.

In nucleotides, the CDR3 is TGTGCCAGCTCACCAAAACCGGGACAGGGAGAGGAAAAACTGTTTTTT. Protein: CASSPKPGQGEEKLFF. The gene calls are TRBV18 and TRBJ1-4, with 9 positions matching TRBD1. The ends lost 2 bases at V and 8 bases at J; junction bases unmatched: 9. From germline, CDR1 is KGHSH and CDR2 LQKENI. The CDR3 length is 16 residues.

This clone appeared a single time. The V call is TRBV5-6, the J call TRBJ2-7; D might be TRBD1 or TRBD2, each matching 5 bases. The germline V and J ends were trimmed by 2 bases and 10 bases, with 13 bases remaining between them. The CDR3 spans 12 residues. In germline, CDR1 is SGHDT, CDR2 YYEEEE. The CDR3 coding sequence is TGTGCCAGCAGCTTCGGGACGGCAGCACAGTACTTC. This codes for CASSFGTAAQYF.

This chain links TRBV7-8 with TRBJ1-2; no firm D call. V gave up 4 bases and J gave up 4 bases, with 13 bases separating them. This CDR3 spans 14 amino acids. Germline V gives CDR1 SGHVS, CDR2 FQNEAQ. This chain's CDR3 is CASSSSGGLYGYTF. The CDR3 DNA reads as TGTGCCAGCAGCTCCTCTGGAGGACTCTATGGCTACACCTTC.

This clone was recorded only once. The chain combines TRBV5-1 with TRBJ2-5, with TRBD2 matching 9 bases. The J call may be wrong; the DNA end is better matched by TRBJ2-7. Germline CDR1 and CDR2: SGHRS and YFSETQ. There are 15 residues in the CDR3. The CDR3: CASSLGTSSGNEQYF. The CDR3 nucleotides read TGCGCCAGCAGCTTGGGGACATCTAGCGGGAACGAGCAGTACTTC.

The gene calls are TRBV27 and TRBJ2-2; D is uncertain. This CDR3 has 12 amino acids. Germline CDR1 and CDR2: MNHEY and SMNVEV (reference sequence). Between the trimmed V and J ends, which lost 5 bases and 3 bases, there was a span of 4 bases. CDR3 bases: TGTGCCAGCAGTCCCTACACCGGGGAGCTGTTTTTT. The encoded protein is CASSPYTGELFF.

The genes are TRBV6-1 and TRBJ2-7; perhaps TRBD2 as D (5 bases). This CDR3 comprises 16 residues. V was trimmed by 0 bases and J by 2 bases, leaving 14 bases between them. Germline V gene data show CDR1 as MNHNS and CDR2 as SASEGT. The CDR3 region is CASSEALGVPTYEQYF. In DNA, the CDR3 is TGTGCCAGCAGTGAAGCCCTCGGGGTACCAACCTACGAGCAGTACTTC.

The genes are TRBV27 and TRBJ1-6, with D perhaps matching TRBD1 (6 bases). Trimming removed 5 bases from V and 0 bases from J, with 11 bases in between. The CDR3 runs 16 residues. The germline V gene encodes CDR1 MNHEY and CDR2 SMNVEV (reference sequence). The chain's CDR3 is CASSMTGSSYNSPLHF. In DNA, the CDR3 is TGTGCCAGCAGTATGACAGGCAGCTCCTATAATTCACCCCTCCACTTT.

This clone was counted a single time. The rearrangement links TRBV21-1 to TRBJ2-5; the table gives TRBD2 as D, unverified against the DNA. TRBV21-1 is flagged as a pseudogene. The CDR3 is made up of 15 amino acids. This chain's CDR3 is CASSKGLDYQETQYF. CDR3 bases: TGTGCCAGCAGCAAAGGGCTGGACTATCAAGAGACCCAGTACTTC.

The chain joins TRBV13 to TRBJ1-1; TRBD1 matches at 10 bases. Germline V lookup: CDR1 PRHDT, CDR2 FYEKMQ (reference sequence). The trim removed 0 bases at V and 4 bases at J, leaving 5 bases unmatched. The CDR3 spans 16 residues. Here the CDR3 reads CASSLGPGQGRTEAFF. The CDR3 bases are TGTGCCAGCAGCTTAGGCCCGGGACAGGGGCGCACTGAAGCTTTCTTT.

CDR3 DNA sequence: TGTGCCACCCGACTAGCGGGAGGGCTAGATACGCAGTATTTT. It translates to CATRLAGGLDTQYF. The chain uses TRBV15 and TRBJ2-3; TRBD2 agrees at 14 bases. Germline V CDR1 and CDR2: LNHNV, YYDKDF (reference sequence). The CDR3 consists of 14 residues. After removal of 8 bases from V and 5 bases from J, the junction contained 3 bases not matched to a gene.

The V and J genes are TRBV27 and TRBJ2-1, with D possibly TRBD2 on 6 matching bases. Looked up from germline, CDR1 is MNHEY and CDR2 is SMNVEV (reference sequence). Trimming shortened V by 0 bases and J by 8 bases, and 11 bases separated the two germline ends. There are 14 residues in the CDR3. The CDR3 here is CASSLSREYYEQFF. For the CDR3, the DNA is TGTGCCAGCAGTTTATCACGGGAGTATTATGAGCAGTTCTTC.

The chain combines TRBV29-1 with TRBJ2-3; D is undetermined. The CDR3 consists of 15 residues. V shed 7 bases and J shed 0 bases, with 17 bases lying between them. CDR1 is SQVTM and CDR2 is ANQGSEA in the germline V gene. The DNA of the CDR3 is TGCAGCGCCGTACCTGGGATTCTAAGCACAGATACGCAGTATTTT. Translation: CSAVPGILSTDTQYF.

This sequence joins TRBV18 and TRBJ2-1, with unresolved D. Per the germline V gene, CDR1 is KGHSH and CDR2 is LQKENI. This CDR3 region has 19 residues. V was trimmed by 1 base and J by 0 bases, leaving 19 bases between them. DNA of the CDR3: TGTGCCAGCTCACCACTTCACCCCAGGCCTGAACTCTCCTACAATGAGCAGTTCTTC. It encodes CASSPLHPRPELSYNEQFF.

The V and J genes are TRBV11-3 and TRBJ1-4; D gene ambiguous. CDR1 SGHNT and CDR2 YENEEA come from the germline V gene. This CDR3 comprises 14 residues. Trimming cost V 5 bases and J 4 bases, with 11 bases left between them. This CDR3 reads CASSPEAGNEKLFF. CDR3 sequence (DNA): TGTGCCAGCAGCCCAGAGGCTGGTAATGAAAAACTGTTTTTT.

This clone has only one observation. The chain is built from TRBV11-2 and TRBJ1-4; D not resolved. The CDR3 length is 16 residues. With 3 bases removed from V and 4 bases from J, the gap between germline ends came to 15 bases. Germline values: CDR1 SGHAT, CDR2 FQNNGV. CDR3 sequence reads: CASSFRPGGLNEKLFF. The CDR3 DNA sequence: TGTGCCAGCAGCTTCCGGCCCGGTGGCCTTAATGAAAAACTGTTTTTT.

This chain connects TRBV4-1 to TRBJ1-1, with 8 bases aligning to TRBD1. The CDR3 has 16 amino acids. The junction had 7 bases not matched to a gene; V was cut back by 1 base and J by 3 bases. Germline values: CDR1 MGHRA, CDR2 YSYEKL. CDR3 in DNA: TGCGCCAGCAGCCAAGGACCCGACAGGGGATACACTGAAGCTTTCTTT. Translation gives CASSQGPDRGYTEAFF.

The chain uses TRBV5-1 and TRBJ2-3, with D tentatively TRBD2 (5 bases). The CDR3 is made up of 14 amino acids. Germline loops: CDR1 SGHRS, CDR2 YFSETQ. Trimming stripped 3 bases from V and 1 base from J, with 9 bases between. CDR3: CASSSRGGTDTQYF. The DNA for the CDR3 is TGCGCCAGCAGCTCTCGGGGTGGCACAGATACGCAGTATTTT.

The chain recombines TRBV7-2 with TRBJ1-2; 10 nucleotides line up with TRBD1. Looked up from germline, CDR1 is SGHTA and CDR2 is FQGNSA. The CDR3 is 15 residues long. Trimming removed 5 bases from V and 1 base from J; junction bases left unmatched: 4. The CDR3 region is CASSPGTGDNYGYTF. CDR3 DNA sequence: TGTGCCAGCAGCCCCGGGACAGGGGATAACTATGGCTACACCTTC. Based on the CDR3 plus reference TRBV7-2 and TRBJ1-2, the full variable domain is GAGVSQSPSNKVTEKGKDVELRCDPISGHTALYWYRQSLGQGLEFLIYFQGNSAPDKSGLPSDRFSAERTGGSVSTLTIQRTQQEDSAVYLCASSPGTGDNYGYTFGSGTRLTVV.

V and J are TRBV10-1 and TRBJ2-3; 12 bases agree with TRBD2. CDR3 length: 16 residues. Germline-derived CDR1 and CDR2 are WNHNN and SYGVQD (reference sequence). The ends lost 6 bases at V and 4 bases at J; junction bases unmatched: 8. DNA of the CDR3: TGCGCCAGCAGGGGGAGACTAGCGGGAGTCCCAGATACGCAGTATTTT. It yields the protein CASRGRLAGVPDTQYF.

The DNA for the CDR3 is TGTGCCAGCAGCTTAGGCGGACTAGCGGGGCTCTACGAGCAGTACTTC. Its protein product is CASSLGGLAGLYEQYF. The chain uses TRBV7-8 and TRBJ2-7, with TRBD2 matching over 12 bases. Unmatched junction bases numbered 4, after V lost 1 base and J lost 3 bases. Germline V gives CDR1 SGHVS, CDR2 FQNEAQ. CDR3 length equals 16 residues. The full variable domain, in which reference TRBV7-8 and TRBJ2-7 provide the parts outside the CDR3, is GAGVSQSPRYKVAKRGQDVALRCDPISGHVSLFWYQQALGQGPEFLTYFQNEAQLDKSGLPSDRFFAERPEGSVSTLKIQRTQQEDSAVYLCASSLGGLAGLYEQYFGPGTRLTVT.

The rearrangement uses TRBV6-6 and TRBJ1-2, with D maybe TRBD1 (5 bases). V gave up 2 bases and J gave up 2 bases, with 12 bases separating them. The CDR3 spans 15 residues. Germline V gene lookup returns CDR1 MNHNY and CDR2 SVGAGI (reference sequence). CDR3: CASSYGASGNYGYTF. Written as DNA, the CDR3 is TGTGCCAGCAGTTACGGGGCGTCTGGGAACTATGGCTACACCTTC.

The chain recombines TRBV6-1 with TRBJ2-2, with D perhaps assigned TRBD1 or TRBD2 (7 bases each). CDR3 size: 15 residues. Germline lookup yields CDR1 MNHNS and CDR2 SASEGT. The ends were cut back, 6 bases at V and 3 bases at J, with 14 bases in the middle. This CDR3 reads CASRERDSYTGELFF. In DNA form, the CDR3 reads TGTGCCAGCAGGGAGCGGGACAGCTACACCGGGGAGCTGTTTTTT.

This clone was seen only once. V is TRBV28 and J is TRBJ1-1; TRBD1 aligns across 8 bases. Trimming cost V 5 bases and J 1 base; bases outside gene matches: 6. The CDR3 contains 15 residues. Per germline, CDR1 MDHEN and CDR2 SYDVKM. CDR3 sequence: CASSPRTGRNTEAFF. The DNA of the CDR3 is TGTGCCAGCAGTCCCAGGACAGGGAGGAACACTGAAGCTTTCTTT. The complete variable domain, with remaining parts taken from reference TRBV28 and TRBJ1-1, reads DVKVTQSSRYLVKRTGEKVFLECVQDMDHENMFWYRQDPGLGLRLIYFSYDVKMKEKGDIPEGYSVSREKKERFSLILESASTNQTSMYLCASSPRTGRNTEAFFGQGTRLTVV.

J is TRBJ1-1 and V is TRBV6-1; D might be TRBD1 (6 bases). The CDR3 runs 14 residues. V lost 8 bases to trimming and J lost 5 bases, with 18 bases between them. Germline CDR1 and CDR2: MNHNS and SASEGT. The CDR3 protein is CASVNEGGQTEAFF. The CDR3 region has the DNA TGTGCCAGCGTCAACGAGGGGGGGCAGACTGAAGCTTTCTTT.

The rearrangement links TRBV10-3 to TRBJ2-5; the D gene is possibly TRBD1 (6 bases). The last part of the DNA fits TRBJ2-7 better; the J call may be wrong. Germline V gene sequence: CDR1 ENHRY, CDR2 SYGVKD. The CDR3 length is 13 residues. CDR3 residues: CAISTGFGDEQYF. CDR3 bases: TGTGCCATCAGCACAGGGTTCGGCGACGAGCAGTACTTC.

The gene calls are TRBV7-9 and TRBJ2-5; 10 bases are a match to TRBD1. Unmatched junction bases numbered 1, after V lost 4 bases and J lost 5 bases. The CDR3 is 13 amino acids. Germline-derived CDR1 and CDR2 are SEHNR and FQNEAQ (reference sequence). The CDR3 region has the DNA TGTGCCAGCAGCTCGGGACAGGGGGAGACCCAGTACTTC. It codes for CASSSGQGETQYF.

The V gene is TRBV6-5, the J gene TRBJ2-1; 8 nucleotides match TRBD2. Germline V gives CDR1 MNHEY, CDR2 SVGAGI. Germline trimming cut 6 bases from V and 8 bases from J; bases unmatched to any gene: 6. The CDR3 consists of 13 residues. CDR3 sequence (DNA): TGTGCCAGCAGAGGTAGCGGGACGCATGAGCAGTTCTTC. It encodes CASRGSGTHEQFF.